The sequence of this T cell receptor (beta chain) was determined in a study of identical twins. Whole-study findings and limits: Model-predicted out-of-frame TCR alpha sharing fell below observed values in monozygotic twins.

TCRdb reprocessed the 5' RACE reads with MiXCR, giving one entry per CDR3 protein. This sample yields hundreds of thousands of distinct CDR3 sequences, of which 20% to 25% are seen a single time; 4.3% belongs to the top ten. This CDR3 comprises 14 residues. After removal of 7 bases from V and 7 bases from J, the junction contained 5 bases not matched to a gene. About this clonotype itself: The antigen is unknown.

The same data also contributed to another study, on T cells expressing NK-cell markers.

This chain links TRBV12-3 or TRBV12-4 with TRBJ2-2; 11 bases map to TRBD1. The sample comprised PBMCs. The TCR comes from a woman between 18 and 29 years old in good health. The CDR3 protein is CASMGQGVNGELFF. The DNA for the CDR3 is TGTGCCAGCATGGGACAGGGGGTAAACGGGGAGCTGTTTTTT.